Below are 13 T cell receptor beta chains sequenced from a single sample in a study of control samples from healthy donors and cancer patients. This table comes from immunoSEQ multiplex PCR, and its TCRdb copy is limited to in-frame clones, with some not included. The sample yields about 160,000 clones, approximately 94% seen once. The sample consisted of blood. The receptors stem from a woman between 40 and 55 years old in good health.

The genes are TRBV12-5 and TRBJ2-1, with D possibly TRBD2 on 6 matching bases. CDR1 and CDR2 from the germline V gene are LGHNT and FRNRAP. V shed 0 bases and J shed 4 bases, with 16 bases lying between them. The CDR3 contains 17 residues. CDR3 coding DNA: TGTGCTAGTGGTTTGGTACTGGGGGGAGAGACATACAATGAGCAGTTCTTC. Protein: CASGLVLGGETYNEQFF.

This clone occurred once. CDR3 DNA sequence: TGTGCCAGCAGTTCGTACAGGGGAAGGAATGAAAAACTGTTTTTT. Protein product: CASSSYRGRNEKLFF. V and J are TRBV27 and TRBJ1-4; 7 nucleotides line up with TRBD1. V was pared by 4 bases and J by 5 bases, with 7 bases of the junction left unmatched. Per the germline V gene, CDR1 is MNHEY and CDR2 is SMNVEV (reference sequence). The CDR3 loop spans 15 amino acids. Full variable domain (outside the CDR3, taken from reference TRBV27 and TRBJ1-4): EAQVTQNPRYLITVTGKKLTVTCSQNMNHEYMSWYRQDPGLGLRQIYYSMNVEVTDKGDVPEGYKVSRKEKRNFPLILESPSPNQTSLYFCASSSYRGRNEKLFFGSGTQLSVL.

The rearrangement joins TRBV10-3 to TRBJ1-1; perhaps TRBD1 as D (5 bases). Trimming took off 3 bases at V and 1 base at J, with 6 bases between the two ends. The germline V gene has CDR1 ENHRY and CDR2 SYGVKD. The CDR3 contains 13 residues. CDR3 residues: CAISDRANTEAFF. The CDR3 nucleotides read TGTGCCATCAGTGACAGGGCGAACACTGAAGCTTTCTTT.

The count of this clone is one. The chain couples TRBV6-5 to TRBJ1-4; 9 bases line up with TRBD1. CDR1 is MNHEY and CDR2 is SVGAGI in the germline V gene. Germline trimming cut 7 bases from V and 6 bases from J; bases unmatched to any gene: 9. The length of the CDR3 is 15 residues. The CDR3 here is CASTSSGTGYEKLFF. The CDR3, as DNA: TGTGCCAGCACTTCCTCCGGGACAGGGTATGAAAAACTGTTTTTT.

This clone was observed once. The V call is TRBV29-1, the J call TRBJ1-1, with 8 bases identical to TRBD1. The germline V gene has CDR1 SQVTM and CDR2 ANQGSEA. The CDR3 is 12 amino acids. Trimming cost V 7 bases and J 4 bases; bases outside gene matches: 5. CDR3 sequence reads: CSAGQGSTEAFF. The CDR3 DNA sequence: TGCAGCGCCGGACAGGGATCCACTGAAGCTTTCTTT.

Turning to this clone: At one end, the junction sequence differs from germline, possibly due to a read error. V usage is TRBV5-6 and J usage is TRBJ2-5, with D perhaps TRBD2 (6 bases). CDR3 length: 13 residues. Germline CDR1 SGHDT, CDR2 YYEEEE. The CDR3, as DNA: TGTGCCAGCAGCCGGCCGGGACTCCCAGGCAGTGACTTC. It is translated as CASSRPGLPGSDF. The complete variable domain, with remaining parts taken from reference TRBV5-6 and TRBJ2-5, reads DAGVTQSPTHLIKTRGQQVTLRCSPKSGHDTVSWYQQALGQGPQFIFQYYEEEERQRGNFPDRFSGHQFPNYSSELNVNALLLGDSALYLCASSRPGLPGSDFGPGTRLLVL.

The chain links TRBV6-5 to TRBJ1-2; D gene uncertain. The CDR3 length is 16 residues. The ends were cut back, 4 bases at V and 2 bases at J, with 17 bases in the middle. CDR1 and CDR2 (germline): MNHEY, SVGAGI. This chain's CDR3 is CASSSTAGVFNYGYTF. In DNA, the CDR3 is TGTGCCAGCAGTTCCACCGCCGGGGTGTTCAACTATGGCTACACCTTC.

The CDR3 bases are TGTGCCAGCAGGGGTAGGGGGGGGCCCTGGGAGACCCAGTACTTC. This sequence encodes CASRGRGGPWETQYF. The chain couples TRBV7-2 to TRBJ2-5, with D maybe TRBD2 (7 bases). Per the germline V gene, CDR1 is SGHTA and CDR2 is FQGNSA. This CDR3 spans 15 amino acids. Between the trimmed V and J ends, which lost 6 bases and 5 bases, there was a span of 19 bases.

A note on this clone: A read error may account for a junction end that differs from germline. This chain links TRBV30 with TRBJ2-7, with D possibly being TRBD2 (6 bases). Germline lookup yields CDR1 GTSNPN and CDR2 SVGIG (reference sequence). This CDR3 region has 12 residues. The CDR3 coding sequence is TGTGCCTGGAGGGCAAACCCCGGGAGAGACGCCTTC. Its protein is CAWRANPGRDAF.

The genes are TRBV7-2 and TRBJ1-1; D uncertain. The CDR3 spans 12 residues. The germline CDR1 and CDR2 sequences are SGHTA and FQGNSA. V lost 3 bases and J 5 bases, leaving 7 bases between the germline ends. CDR3 DNA: TGTGCCAGCAGCTTGAGGGAGACTGAAGCTTTCTTT. Protein: CASSLRETEAFF.

The chain employs TRBV6-5 and TRBJ1-5, with D unresolved. V lost 5 bases, J lost 1 base, and 12 bases lay in between. The CDR3 covers 15 residues. Germline CDR1 reads MNHEY; CDR2 reads SVGAGI. The DNA of the CDR3 is TGTGCCAGCAGTCCGGCTAAGTGGAGCAATCAGCCCCAGCATTTT. Amino acid sequence: CASSPAKWSNQPQHF.

V usage is TRBV7-2 and J usage is TRBJ2-7, with a tentative D call TRBD2 (6 bases). CDR3 length equals 14 residues. With 5 bases removed from V and 3 bases from J, the gap between germline ends came to 14 bases. From germline, CDR1 is SGHTA and CDR2 FQGNSA. CDR3: CASSTGPGVYEQYF. In DNA, the CDR3 is TGTGCCAGCAGCACGGGACCGGGGGTCTACGAGCAGTACTTC.

The rearrangement uses TRBV14 and TRBJ2-5; 7 bases are shared with TRBD1. The CDR3 spans 15 residues. V was pared by 1 base and J by 5 bases, with 7 bases of the junction left unmatched. Germline values: CDR1 SGHDN, CDR2 FVKESK. The CDR3 region has the DNA TGTGCCAGCAGCCAAGGGAAGGGGGCCTGGGAGACCCAGTACTTC. Its translation: CASSQGKGAWETQYF.